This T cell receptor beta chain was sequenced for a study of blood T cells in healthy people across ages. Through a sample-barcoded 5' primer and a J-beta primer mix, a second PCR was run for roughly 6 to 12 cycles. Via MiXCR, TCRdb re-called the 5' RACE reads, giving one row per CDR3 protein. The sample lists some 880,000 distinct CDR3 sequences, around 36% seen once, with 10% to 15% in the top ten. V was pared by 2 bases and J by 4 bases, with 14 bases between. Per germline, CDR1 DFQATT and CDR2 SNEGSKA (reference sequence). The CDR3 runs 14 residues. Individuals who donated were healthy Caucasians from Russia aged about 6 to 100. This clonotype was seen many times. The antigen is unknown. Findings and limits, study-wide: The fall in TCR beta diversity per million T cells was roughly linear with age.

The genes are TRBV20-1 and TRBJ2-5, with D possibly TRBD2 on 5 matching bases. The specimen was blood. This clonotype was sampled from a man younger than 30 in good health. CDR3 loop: CSARPHRGSETQYF. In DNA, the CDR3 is TGCAGTGCTAGACCCCACCGGGGATCAGAGACCCAGTACTTC.